This entry is about one TCR beta chain. With V trimmed by 1 base and J by 2 bases, 5 bases remained unmatched. There are 16 residues in the CDR3. From germline, CDR1 is MGHRA and CDR2 YSYEKL. This sample stems from a study of blood T cells in healthy people across ages. A J-beta primer mix and a sample-barcoded 5' primer were used in a second PCR of about 7 to 12 cycles. Template switching added a 12-random-nucleotide identifier to every cDNA molecule. TCRdb reprocessed the 5' RACE reads with MiXCR, giving one entry per CDR3 protein. The sample consists of about 1,600,000 distinct CDR3 sequences, 40% to 50% of them appearing once. The donors, healthy Caucasians from Russia, were aged roughly 6 to 100.

Sample: blood. The receptor was derived from a woman aged 18-30 years in good health. This chain links TRBV4-1 with TRBJ2-7; TRBD1 aligns across 10 bases. The CDR3 DNA is TGCGCCAGCAGCCAAGTCGGACAGGGGGTGGCCTACGAGCAGTACTTC. This codes for CASSQVGQGVAYEQYF.